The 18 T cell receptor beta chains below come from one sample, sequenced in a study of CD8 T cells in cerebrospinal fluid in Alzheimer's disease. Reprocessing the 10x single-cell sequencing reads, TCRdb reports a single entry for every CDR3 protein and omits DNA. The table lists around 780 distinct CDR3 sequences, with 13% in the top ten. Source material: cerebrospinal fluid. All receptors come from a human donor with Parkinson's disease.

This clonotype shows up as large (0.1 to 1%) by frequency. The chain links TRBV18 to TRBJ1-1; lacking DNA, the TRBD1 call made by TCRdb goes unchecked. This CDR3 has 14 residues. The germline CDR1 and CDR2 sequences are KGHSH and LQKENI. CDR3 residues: CASSRNTGATEAFF.

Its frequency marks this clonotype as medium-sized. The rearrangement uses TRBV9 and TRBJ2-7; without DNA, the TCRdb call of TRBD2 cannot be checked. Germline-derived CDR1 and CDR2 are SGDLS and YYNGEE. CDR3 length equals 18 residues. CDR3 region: CASSASSALAGGPEEQYF.

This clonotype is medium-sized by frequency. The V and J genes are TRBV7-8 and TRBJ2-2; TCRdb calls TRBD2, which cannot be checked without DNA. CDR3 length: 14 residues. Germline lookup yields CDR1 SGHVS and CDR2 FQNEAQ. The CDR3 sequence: CASSFLAGTGELFF.

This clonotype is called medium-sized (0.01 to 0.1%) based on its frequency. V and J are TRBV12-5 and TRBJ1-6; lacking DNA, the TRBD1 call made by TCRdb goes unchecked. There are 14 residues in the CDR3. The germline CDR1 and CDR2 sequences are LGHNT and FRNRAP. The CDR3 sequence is CASGFDSNNSPLHF.

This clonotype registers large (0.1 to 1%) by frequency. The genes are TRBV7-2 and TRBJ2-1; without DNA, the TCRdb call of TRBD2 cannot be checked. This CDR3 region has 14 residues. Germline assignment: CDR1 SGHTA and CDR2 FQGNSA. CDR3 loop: CASSLELAGGLGFF.

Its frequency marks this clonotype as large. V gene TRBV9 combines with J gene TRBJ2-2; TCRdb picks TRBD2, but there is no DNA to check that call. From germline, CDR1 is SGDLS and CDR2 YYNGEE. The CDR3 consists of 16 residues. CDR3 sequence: CASSPLASANTGELFF.

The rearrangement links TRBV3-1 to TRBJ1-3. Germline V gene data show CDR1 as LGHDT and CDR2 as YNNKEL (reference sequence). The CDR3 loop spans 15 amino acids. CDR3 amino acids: CASSQTTPSGNTIYF.

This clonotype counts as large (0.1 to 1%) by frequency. The CDR3: CSARTGGNGNTIYF. The gene calls are TRBV20-1 and TRBJ1-3; no DNA is available, so the TRBD1 call from TCRdb remains unchecked. The V gene's germline CDR1 is DFQATT and CDR2 SNEGSKA (reference sequence). The CDR3 consists of 14 residues.

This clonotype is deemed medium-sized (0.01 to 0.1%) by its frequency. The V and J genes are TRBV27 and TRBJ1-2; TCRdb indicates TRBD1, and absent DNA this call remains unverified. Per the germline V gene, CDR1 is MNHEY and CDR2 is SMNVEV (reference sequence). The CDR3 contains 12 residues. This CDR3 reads CASGTDIYGYTF.

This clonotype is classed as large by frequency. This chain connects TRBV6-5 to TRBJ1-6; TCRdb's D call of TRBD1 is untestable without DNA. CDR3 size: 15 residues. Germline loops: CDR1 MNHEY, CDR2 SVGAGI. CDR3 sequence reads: CASRLRTVDNSPLHF.

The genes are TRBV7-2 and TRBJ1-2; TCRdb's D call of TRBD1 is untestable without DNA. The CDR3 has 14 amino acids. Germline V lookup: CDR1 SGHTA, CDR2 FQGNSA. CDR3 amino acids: CASSSGQRLYGYTF.

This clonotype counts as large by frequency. The CDR3 here is CASSLATTGDNYGYTF. The rearrangement links TRBV7-9 to TRBJ1-2; TCRdb names TRBD1, which stays unverified in the absence of DNA. Per the germline V gene, CDR1 is SEHNR and CDR2 is FQNEAQ (reference sequence). CDR3 length equals 16 residues.

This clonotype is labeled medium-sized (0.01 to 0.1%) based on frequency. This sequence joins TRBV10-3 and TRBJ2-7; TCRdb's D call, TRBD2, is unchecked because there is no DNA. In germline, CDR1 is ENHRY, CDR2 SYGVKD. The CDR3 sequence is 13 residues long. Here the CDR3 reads CAISASGAYEQYF.

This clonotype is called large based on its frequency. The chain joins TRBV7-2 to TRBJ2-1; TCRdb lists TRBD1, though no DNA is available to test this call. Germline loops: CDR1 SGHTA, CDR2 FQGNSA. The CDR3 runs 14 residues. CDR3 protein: CASSPRQGNNEQFF.

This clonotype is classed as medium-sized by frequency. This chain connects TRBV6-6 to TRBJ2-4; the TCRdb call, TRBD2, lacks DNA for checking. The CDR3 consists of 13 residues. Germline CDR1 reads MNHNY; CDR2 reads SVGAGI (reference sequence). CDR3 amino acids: CASSIGEENIQYF.

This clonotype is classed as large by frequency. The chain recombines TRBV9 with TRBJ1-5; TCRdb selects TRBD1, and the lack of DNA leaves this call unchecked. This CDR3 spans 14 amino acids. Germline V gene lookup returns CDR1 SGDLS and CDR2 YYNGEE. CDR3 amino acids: CASSRTGQNQPQHF.

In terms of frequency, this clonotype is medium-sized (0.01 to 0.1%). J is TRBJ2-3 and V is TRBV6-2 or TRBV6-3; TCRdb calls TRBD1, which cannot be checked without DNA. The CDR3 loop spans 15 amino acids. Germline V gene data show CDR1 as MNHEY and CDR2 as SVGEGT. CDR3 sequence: CASSYSRGRADTQYF.

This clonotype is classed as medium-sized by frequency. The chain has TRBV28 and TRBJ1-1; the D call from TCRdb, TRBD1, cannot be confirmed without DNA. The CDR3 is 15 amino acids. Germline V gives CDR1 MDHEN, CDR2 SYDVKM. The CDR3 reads CASSLSWGGNTEAFF.